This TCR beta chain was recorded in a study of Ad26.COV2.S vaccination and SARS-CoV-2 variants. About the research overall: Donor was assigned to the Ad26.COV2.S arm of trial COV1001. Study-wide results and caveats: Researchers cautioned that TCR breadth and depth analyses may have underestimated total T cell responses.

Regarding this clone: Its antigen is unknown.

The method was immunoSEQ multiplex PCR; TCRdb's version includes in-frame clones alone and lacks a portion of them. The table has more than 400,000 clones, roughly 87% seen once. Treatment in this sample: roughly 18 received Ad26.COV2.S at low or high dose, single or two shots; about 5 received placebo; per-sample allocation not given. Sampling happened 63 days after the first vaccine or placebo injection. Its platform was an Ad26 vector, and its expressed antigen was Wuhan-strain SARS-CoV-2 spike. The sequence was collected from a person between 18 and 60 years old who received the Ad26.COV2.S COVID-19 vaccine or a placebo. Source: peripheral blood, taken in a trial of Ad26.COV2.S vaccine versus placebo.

Here the CDR3 reads CASSYRWRGGTDTQYF. The CDR3 coding sequence is TGTGCCAGCAGCTACCGGTGGAGGGGGGGAACAGATACGCAGTATTTT. The chain couples TRBV7-2 to TRBJ2-3; maybe TRBD2 (7 bases). Germline V gives CDR1 SGHTA, CDR2 FQGNSA. The germline V and J ends were trimmed by 4 bases and 3 bases, with 17 bases remaining between them. The CDR3 extends over 16 amino acids.